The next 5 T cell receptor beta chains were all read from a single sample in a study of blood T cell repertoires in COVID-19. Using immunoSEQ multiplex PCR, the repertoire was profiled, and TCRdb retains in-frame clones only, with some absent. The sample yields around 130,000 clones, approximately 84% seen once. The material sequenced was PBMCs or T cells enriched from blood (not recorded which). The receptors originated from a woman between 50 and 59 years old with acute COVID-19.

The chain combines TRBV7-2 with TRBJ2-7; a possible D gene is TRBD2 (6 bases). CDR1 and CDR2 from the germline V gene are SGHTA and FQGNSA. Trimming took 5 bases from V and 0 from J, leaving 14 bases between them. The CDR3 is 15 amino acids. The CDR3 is CASSTLGGTSYEQYF. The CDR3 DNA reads TGTGCCAGCAGCACCCTGGGAGGAACCTCCTACGAGCAGTACTTC.

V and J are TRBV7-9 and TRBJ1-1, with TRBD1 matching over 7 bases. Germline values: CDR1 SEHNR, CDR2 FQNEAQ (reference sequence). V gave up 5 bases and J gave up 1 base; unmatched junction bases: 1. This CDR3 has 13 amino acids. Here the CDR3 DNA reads TGTGCCAGCAGCCGACAGGGGAACACTGAAGCTTTCTTT. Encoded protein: CASSRQGNTEAFF.

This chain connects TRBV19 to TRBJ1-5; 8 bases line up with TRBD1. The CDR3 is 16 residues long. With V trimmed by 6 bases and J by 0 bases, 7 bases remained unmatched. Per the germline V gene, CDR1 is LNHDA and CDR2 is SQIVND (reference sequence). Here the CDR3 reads CASSPDRGNSNQPQHF. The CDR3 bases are TGTGCCAGTAGCCCCGACAGGGGCAATAGCAATCAGCCCCAGCATTTT.

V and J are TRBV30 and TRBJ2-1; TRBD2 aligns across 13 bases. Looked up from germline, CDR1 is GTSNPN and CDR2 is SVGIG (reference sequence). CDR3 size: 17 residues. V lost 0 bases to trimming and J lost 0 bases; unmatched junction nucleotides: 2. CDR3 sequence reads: CAWSVTSGRASYNEQFF. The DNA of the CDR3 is TGTGCCTGGAGTGTAACTAGCGGGAGGGCCTCCTACAATGAGCAGTTCTTC.

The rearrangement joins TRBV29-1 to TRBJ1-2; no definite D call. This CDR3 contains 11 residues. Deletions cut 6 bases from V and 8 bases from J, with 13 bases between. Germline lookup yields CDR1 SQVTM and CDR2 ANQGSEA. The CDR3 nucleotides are TGCAGCGTGGGAGAGGGCCGCGGCTACACCTTC. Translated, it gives CSVGEGRGYTF.